The clone carrying this TCR beta chain was detected ten times or more. What it recognizes is unknown. Stable Graves' hyperthyroidism denoted no ophthalmopathy progression over 18 months. Patients aged 18 to 65 had newly diagnosed hyperthyroidism that had lasted under 2 months. This CDR3 has 14 residues. Per the germline V gene, CDR1 is DFQATT and CDR2 is SNEGSKA (reference sequence). Between the trimmed V and J ends, which lost 0 bases and 7 bases, there was a span of 15 bases. TCR beta CDR3 regions were amplified from RNA. HTBI primers were employed in a first-round RT-PCR of the TCR CDR3. TCRdb used MiXCR to reprocess the multiplex PCR reads, holding one entry per CDR3 protein. The sample includes about 500,000 distinct CDR3 sequences, approximately 15% of them seen just once. The entry originates in a study of T cells in Graves' hyperthyroidism and ophthalmopathy. Study-wide background: It was at initial diagnosis, before any treatment, that peripheral blood was collected.

Study-level results: Most clonotypes that expanded in the thyroid above 0.001 also showed up in blood.

J is TRBJ1-1 and V is TRBV20-1; D gene ambiguous. This clonotype was obtained from a woman under 30 with Graves' hyperthyroidism. Input material: blood. CDR3 protein: CSARDLEGTDEAFF. The DNA for the CDR3 is TGCAGTGCTAGAGATCTTGAGGGTACGGATGAAGCTTTCTTT.